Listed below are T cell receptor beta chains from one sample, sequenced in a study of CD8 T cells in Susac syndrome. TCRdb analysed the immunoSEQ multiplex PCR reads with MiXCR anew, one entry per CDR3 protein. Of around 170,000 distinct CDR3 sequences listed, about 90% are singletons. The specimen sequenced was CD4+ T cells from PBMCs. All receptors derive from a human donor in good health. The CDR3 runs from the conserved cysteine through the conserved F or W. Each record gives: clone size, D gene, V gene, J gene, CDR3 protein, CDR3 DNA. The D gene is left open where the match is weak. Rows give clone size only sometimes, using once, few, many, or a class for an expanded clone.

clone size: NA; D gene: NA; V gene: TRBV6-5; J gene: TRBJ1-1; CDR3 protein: CASSYSYGEGTEAFF; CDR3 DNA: TGTGCCAGCAGTTACTCTTACGGGGAAGGGACTGAAGCTTTCTTT
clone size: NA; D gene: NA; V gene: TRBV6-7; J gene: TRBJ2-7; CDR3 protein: CASRADSSYEQYF; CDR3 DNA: TGTGCCAGCAGGGCCGACAGCTCCTACGAGCAGTACTTC
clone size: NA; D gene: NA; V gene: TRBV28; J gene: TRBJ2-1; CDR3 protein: CASSSGMYNEQFF; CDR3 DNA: TGTGCCAGCAGTTCCGGGATGTACAATGAGCAGTTCTTC
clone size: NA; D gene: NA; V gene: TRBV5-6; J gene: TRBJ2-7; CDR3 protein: CASSLGVATRSEQYF; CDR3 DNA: TGTGCCAGCAGCTTGGGGGTGGCTACCCGCAGCGAGCAGTACTTC
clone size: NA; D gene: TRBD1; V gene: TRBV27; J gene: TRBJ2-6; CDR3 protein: CASSPGTGGISGANVLTF; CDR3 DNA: TGTGCCAGCAGTCCGGGGACAGGGGGAATATCTGGGGCCAACGTCCTGACTTTC
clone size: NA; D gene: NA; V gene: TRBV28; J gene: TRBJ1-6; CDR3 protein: CASSLSESPLHF; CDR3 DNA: TGTGCCAGCAGTTTATCGGAGTCACCCCTCCACTTT
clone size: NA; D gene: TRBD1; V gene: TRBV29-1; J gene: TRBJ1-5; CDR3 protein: CSVEGQGGNQPQHF; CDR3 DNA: TGCAGCGTTGAGGGCCAGGGGGGCAATCAGCCCCAGCATTTT
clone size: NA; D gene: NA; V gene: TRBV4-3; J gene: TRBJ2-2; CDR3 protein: CASSQESGLPNTGELFF; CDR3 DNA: TGCGCCAGCAGCCAAGAAAGCGGTCTCCCTAACACCGGGGAGCTGTTTTTT
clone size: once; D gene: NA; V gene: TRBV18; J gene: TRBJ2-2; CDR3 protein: CASSLVPATGELFF; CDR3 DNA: TGTGCCAGCTCACTAGTCCCAGCCACCGGGGAGCTGTTTTTT
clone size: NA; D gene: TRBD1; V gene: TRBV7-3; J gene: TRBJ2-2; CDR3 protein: CASRPQGGAGELFF; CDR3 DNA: TGTGCCAGCAGACCACAGGGGGGTGCCGGGGAGCTGTTTTTT
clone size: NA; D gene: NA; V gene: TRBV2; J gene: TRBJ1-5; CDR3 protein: CASSDRAPQPQHF; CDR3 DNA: TGTGCCAGCAGTGACAGGGCACCTCAGCCCCAGCATTTT
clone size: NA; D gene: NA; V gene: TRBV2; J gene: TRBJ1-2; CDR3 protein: CASSEDEGSGYTF; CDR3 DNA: TGTGCCAGCAGTGAAGACGAGGGTTCCGGCTACACCTTC
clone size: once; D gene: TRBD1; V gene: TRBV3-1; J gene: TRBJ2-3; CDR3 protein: CASSPGQRSTDTQYF; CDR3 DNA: TGTGCCAGCAGCCCGGGACAGAGAAGCACAGATACGCAGTATTTT
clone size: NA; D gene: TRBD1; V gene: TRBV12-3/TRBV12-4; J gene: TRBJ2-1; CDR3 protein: CASSSPGQHYNEQFF; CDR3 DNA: TGTGCCAGCAGTTCGCCGGGACAGCATTACAATGAGCAGTTCTTC
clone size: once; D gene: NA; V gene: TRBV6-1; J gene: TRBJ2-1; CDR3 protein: CASSPYLGSRVDEQFF; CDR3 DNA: TGTGCCAGCAGCCCCTACCTTGGGTCGAGGGTTGATGAGCAGTTCTTC
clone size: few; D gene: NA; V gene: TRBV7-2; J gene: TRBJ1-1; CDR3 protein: CASSLRLMNTEAFF; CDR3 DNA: TGTGCCAGCAGCTTACGCCTGATGAACACTGAAGCTTTCTTT
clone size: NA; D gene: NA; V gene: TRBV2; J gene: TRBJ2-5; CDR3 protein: CASSGSRGQETQYF; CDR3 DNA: TGTGCCAGCAGTGGAAGCAGGGGCCAAGAGACCCAGTACTTC
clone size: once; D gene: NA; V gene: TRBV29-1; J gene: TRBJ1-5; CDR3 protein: CSVGQPNQPQHF; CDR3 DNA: TGCAGCGTTGGGCAGCCCAATCAGCCCCAGCATTTT
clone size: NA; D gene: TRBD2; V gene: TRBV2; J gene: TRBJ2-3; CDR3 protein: CASRTFGLEADTQYF; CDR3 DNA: TGTGCCAGCAGGACGTTTGGACTAGAGGCAGATACGCAGTATTTT
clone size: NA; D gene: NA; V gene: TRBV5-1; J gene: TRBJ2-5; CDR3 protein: CASSNDVPKETQYF; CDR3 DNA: TGCGCCAGCAGCAATGACGTACCCAAAGAGACCCAGTACTTC
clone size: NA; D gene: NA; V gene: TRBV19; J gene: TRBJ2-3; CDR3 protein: CASTDRGSTDTQYF; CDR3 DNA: TGTGCCAGTACGGATAGGGGCAGCACAGATACGCAGTATTTT
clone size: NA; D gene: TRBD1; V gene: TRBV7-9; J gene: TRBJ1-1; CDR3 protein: CASSTQGTVNTEAFF; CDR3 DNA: TGTGCCAGCAGCACCCAGGGGACAGTGAACACTGAAGCTTTCTTT
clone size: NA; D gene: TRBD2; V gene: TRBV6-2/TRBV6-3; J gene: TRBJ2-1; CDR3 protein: CASSRTSGNNEQFF; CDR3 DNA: TGTGCCAGCAGTCGGACTAGCGGGAACAATGAGCAGTTCTTC
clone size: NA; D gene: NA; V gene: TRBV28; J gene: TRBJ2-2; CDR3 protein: CASSSPGATGELFF; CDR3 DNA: TGTGCCAGCAGTTCCCCCGGGGCCACCGGGGAGCTGTTTTTT
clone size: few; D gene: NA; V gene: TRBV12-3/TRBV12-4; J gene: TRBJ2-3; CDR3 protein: CASSSGDTQYF; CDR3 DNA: TGTGCCAGCTCCTCGGGGGATACGCAGTATTTT
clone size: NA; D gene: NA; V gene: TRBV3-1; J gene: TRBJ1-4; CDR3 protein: CASSPREGGLFF; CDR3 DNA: TGTGCCAGCAGCCCACGGGAGGGAGGACTGTTTTTT
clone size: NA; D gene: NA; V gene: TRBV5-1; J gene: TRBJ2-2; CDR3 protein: CASSYLANTGELFF; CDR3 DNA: TGCGCCAGCAGCTACCTCGCGAACACCGGGGAGCTGTTTTTT
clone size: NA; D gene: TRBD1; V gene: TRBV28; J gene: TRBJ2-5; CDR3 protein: CASSFQGARAETQYF; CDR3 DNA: TGTGCCAGCAGTTTCCAGGGGGCTCGAGCTGAGACCCAGTACTTC
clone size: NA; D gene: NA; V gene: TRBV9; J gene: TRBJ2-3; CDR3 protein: CASNPLSGSTDTQYF; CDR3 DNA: TGTGCCAGCAACCCCTTAAGCGGGAGCACAGATACGCAGTATTTT
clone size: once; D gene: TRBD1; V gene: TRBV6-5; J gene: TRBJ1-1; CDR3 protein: CASSYWGQGDTEAFF; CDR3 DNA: TGTGCCAGCAGTTACTGGGGACAGGGAGACACTGAAGCTTTCTTT
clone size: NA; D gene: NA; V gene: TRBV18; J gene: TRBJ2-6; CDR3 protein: CASLARAGANVLTF; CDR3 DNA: TGTGCCAGCCTCGCGCGGGCTGGGGCCAACGTCCTGACTTTC
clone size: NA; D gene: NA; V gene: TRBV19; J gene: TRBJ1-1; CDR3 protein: CARRGAHTEAFF; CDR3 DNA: TGTGCCAGGCGCGGGGCTCACACTGAAGCTTTCTTT
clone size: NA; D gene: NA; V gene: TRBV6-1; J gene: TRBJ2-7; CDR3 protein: CASSGQGGRYEQYF; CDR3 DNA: TGTGCCAGCAGTGGTCAAGGCGGACGCTACGAGCAGTACTTC
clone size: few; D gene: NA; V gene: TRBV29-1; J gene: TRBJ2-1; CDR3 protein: CSVEVSIGGEQFF; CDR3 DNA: TGCAGCGTTGAAGTCTCAATAGGGGGTGAGCAGTTCTTC
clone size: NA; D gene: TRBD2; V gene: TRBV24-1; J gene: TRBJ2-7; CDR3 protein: CATGLAGGEQYF; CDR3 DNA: TGTGCCACCGGACTAGCGGGAGGTGAGCAGTACTTC
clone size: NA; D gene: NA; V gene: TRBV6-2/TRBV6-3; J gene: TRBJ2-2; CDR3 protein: CASSYVADNTGELFF; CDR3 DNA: TGTGCCAGCAGTTACGTAGCAGATAACACCGGGGAGCTGTTTTTT
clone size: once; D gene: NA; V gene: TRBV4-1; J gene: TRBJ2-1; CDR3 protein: CASRDLVRGQHTYNEQFF; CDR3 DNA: TGCGCCAGCAGGGATCTCGTGCGGGGCCAACACACCTACAATGAGCAGTTCTTC
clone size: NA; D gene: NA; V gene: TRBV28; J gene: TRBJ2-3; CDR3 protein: CASTPPWGHTDTQYF; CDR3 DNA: TGTGCCAGCACTCCCCCATGGGGCCACACAGATACGCAGTATTTT
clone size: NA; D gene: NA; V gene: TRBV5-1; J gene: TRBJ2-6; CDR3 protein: CASSLGRGGSGANVLTF; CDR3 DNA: TGCGCCAGCAGCTTGGGCAGGGGGGGGTCTGGGGCCAACGTCCTGACTTTC
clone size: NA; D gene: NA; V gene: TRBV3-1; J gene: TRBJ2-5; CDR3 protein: CASSQLGGPREQETQYF; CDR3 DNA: TGTGCCAGCAGCCAACTCGGAGGGCCGCGAGAACAAGAGACCCAGTACTTC